The rows below give T cell receptor beta chains drawn from one sample of a study of breast tumors, draining lymph nodes, adjacent tissues. TCRdb analysed the multiplex PCR reads with MiXCR anew, one entry per CDR3 protein. Here the sample spans fewer than 80,000 distinct CDR3 sequences, roughly 44% being singletons. The sample consisted of breast tumor tissue. The receptors come from a female donor with breast cancer. Some clones in this sample may be carry-over from other donors' samples. CDR3s leave out the opening cysteine and the closing phenylalanine or tryptophan. Fields, in order: CDR3 protein, V gene, clone size, J gene. A clone size is listed for some rows: how often the clone was seen (once, few, many), or a class if it is expanded.

CDR3 protein: ASSQVPGRWAF
V gene: TRBV3-1
clone size: .
J gene: TRBJ1-1

CDR3 protein: SVAGVRETQY
V gene: TRBV20-1
clone size: many
J gene: TRBJ2-5

CDR3 protein: ASSQGGGGQSEKLF
V gene: TRBV4-1
clone size: few
J gene: TRBJ1-4

CDR3 protein: ASSGPDGQSSYEQY
V gene: TRBV6-4
clone size: many
J gene: TRBJ2-7

CDR3 protein: ASSLIETYEQY
V gene: TRBV5-5
clone size: many
J gene: TRBJ2-7

CDR3 protein: SAYNRNYEQY
V gene: TRBV29-1
clone size: once
J gene: TRBJ2-7

CDR3 protein: ASSFVPTQGNEKLF
V gene: TRBV7-8
clone size: many
J gene: TRBJ1-4

CDR3 protein: ASSCQKGGALVYRYT
V gene: TRBV7-2
clone size: .
J gene: TRBJ1-2

CDR3 protein: SLETSQETQY
V gene: TRBV29-1
clone size: .
J gene: TRBJ2-5

CDR3 protein: ASSIGASTEAF
V gene: TRBV19
clone size: .
J gene: TRBJ1-1